The 18 T cell receptor delta chains below come from one sample, sequenced in a study of γδ T cells in repeated Plasmodium falciparum infection. Vgamma9/Vdelta2+ and Vdelta2-negative gammadelta T cells were flow-sorted from PBMC for bulk sequencing. TCRdb re-called clones from the multiplex PCR reads via CATT. The sample includes 50,000 to 55,000 delta-chain clones, approximately 2% of them seen just once. The source material was gamma-delta T cells from blood. These receptors were collected from a pool of human donors (malaria-infected and uninfected, not separated).

This clone was observed a handful of times. TCRdb's protein, taken from a much larger clone, differs from this DNA's translation at residue 11, likely owing to a read error; the protein displayed comes from the DNA. For the V gene the call is TRDV3; the J gene has no call; TRDD3, the D gene given by the table, was not confirmed from the DNA. Germline values: CDR1 TVYSNPD, CDR2 GDNSRS (reference sequence). This CDR3 comprises 13 residues. The CDR3 here is CAFSTGGPDKPIF. CDR3 nucleotides: TGTGCCTTCTCTACGGGGGGCCCCGATAAACCCATCTTT.

This clone was counted only a few times. With only one base between it and a far larger clone, this is likely a read error. The sample contains more than one DNA sequence encoding this CDR3. The J gene is TRDJ1, the V gene TRDV1, with 10 bases fitting TRDD3. The J gene comes from matching the DNA to germline here; TCRdb lacks it. CDR1 is TSWWSYY and CDR2 is QGS in the germline V gene. V trimming: 0 bases; J trimming: 0 bases; junction bases outside the gene matches: 31. The CDR3 loop spans 26 amino acids. CDR3 sequence: CALGELVLPVLGDYHPFGPYTDKLIF. The CDR3 DNA is TGTGCTCTTGGGGAACTGGTCCTCCCTGTACTGGGGGATTACCACCCCTTCGGTCCCTACACCGATAAACTCATCTTT.

This clone was seen many times. The TCRdb record carries a much larger clone's protein, which differs from this DNA's translation at residue 19; a read error is the likely cause, and the protein listed here is the DNA translation. The J gene is TRDJ1, the V gene TRDV3; 12 bases line up with TRDD3. The CDR3 sequence is 20 residues long. Germline lookup yields CDR1 TVYSNPD and CDR2 GDNSRS (reference sequence). The CDR3: CAFMIPSYWGIPLNTDKLTF. For the CDR3, the DNA is TGTGCCTTTATGATTCCCTCGTACTGGGGGATACCCTTGAACACCGATAAACTCACCTTT.

This clone was counted many times. It is likely a read error: a sequence one base away is far more abundant. Additional DNA sequences in this sample encode the identical CDR3. CDR3 loop: CAFSVLFYWGIRESYTDKLIF. The CDR3 DNA reads TGTGCCTTTTCCGTTCTCTTTTACTGGGGGATACGCGAGTCTTACACCGATAAACTCATCTTT. The chain links TRDV3 to TRDJ1, with 13 bases identical to TRDD3. CDR1 and CDR2 from the germline V gene are TVYSNPD and GDNSRS (reference sequence). Trimming took 2 bases from V and 0 from J; bases not matched to a gene: 21. The CDR3 runs 21 residues.

This clone occurred a few times. TCRdb shows a much larger clone's protein in place of this DNA's translation, and the two differ at residue 4, likely through a read error; the protein shown is translated from the DNA. The chain is built from TRDV1 and TRDJ1; D unclear. Matching the DNA to germline supplied the J gene, which TCRdb does not give. CDR3 size: 13 residues. Looked up from germline, CDR1 is TSWWSYY and CDR2 is QGS. Trimming took off 8 bases at V and 5 bases at J, with 15 bases between the two ends. CDR3 bases: TGTGCTCTTAGTAATGTGTTTGGTGATAAACTCATCTTT. It codes for CALSNVFGDKLIF.

Concerning this clone itself: The protein held in TCRdb is that of a much larger clone and does not match this DNA's translation at residue 4, likely because of a read error; the protein shown is translated from the DNA. This chain links TRDV2 with TRDJ1; tentative D call: TRDD3 (6 bases). The J gene, left out of TCRdb, was set here by checking the DNA against germline. Trimming shortened V by 6 bases and J by 4 bases, and 20 bases separated the two germline ends. Germline V CDR1 and CDR2: GEAIGNYY, EKD. This CDR3 contains 15 residues. The DNA for the CDR3 is TGTGCCTGTAACGCAGTAGGGGATCCGGGCGATAAACTCATCTTT. Its translation is CACNAVGDPGDKLIF.

In its sample, this clone was seen many times. The protein that TCRdb holds for this DNA derives from a much larger clone and differs from the translated DNA at residue 17, which likely indicates a read error; the protein shown here is translated from the DNA. V and J are TRDV1 and TRDJ2; TRDD2 or TRDD3 may be the D gene (6 bases each). The J gene, absent from TCRdb, was called here by matching the DNA to germline. CDR1 is TSWWSYY, CDR2 QGS, per germline. There are 21 residues in the CDR3. The DNA of the CDR3 is TGTGCTCTTGGGGGTCGACTCCTACTGTTTGGGGGGCCGAAGGTGACAGTACAACTCTTCTTT. Translation gives CALGGRLLLFGGPKVTVQLFF.

At least ten counts were recorded for this clone. A far larger clone is one nucleotide away, so this likely arose from a read error. At the DNA level, this CDR3 is encoded by other sequences in the same sample as well. The chain carries TRDV2 and TRDJ1; 8 bases are shared with TRDD3. TCRdb supplies no J gene; here it was assigned by aligning the nucleotide sequence to germline. The germline CDR1 and CDR2 sequences are GEAIGNYY and EKD. After removal of 0 bases from V and 0 bases from J, the junction contained 5 bases not matched to a gene. The CDR3 totals 16 residues. CDR3 in amino acids: CACDTWGIKYTDKLIF. CDR3 in DNA: TGTGCCTGTGACACCTGGGGGATCAAGTACACCGATAAACTCATCTTT.

Concerning this clone: This sequence is one base from a far larger clone and is likely a read error. Other DNA sequences within the sample encode an identical CDR3. The V gene is TRDV1, but the J gene lacks a call; the D call of TRDD3 is as the table states it, not checked on the DNA. This CDR3 has 28 residues. Germline lookup yields CDR1 TSWWSYY and CDR2 QGS. The CDR3 spells CALGEGTVKPDERALYWGTFLGTDKLIF. CDR3 coding DNA: TGTGCTCTTGGGGAAGGTACTGTAAAACCCGACGAAAGAGCACTATACTGGGGGACCTTCCTGGGGACCGATAAGCTCATCTTT.

Turning to this clone: With only one base between it and a far larger clone, this is likely a read error. This same CDR3 is encoded by further DNA sequences in the sample. No J gene was named, though the V gene is TRDV1; TRDD3, the table's D call, was not compared with the DNA. Looked up from germline, CDR1 is TSWWSYY and CDR2 is QGS. The CDR3 totals 20 residues. DNA of the CDR3: TGTGCTCTTGGGGAACTAGACTTATACTGGGGGATCTTTTGGGCCGATAAGCTCATCTTT. Protein product: CALGELDLYWGIFWADKLIF.

Ten or more counts support this clone. The protein TCRdb gives is from a much larger clone and does not agree with this DNA's translation at residue 16, likely a read error; the protein shown here comes from the DNA. The V gene call reads TRDV2; no J gene was called. The CDR3 runs to 18 residues. Germline assignment: CDR1 GEAIGNYY and CDR2 EKD. The CDR3 here is CACDKVPNLSWDTRQVFF. As DNA, the CDR3 is TGTGCCTGTGACAAGGTACCCAATCTCTCCTGGGACACCCGACAGGTGTTTTTC.

This clone was recorded at least ten times. The protein that TCRdb holds for this DNA derives from a much larger clone and differs from the translated DNA at residue 15, which likely indicates a read error; the protein shown here is translated from the DNA. The chain has TRDV2 and TRDJ1; 12 nucleotides match TRDD3. This CDR3 contains 18 residues. The V gene's germline CDR1 is GEAIGNYY and CDR2 EKD. The CDR3 sequence is CACDPVLGDTRETDELIF. The CDR3 bases are TGTGCCTGTGACCCGGTACTGGGGGATACAAGAGAGACCGATGAACTCATCTTT.

This clone was observed at least ten times. TCRdb shows a much larger clone's protein in place of this DNA's translation, and the two differ at residue 3, likely through a read error; the protein shown is translated from the DNA. The rearrangement uses TRDV2 and TRDJ1, with 9 nucleotides matching TRDD3. TCRdb records no J gene; here it was assigned by comparing the DNA to germline. The CDR3 loop spans 15 amino acids. Germline V gene data show CDR1 as GEAIGNYY and CDR2 as EKD. The CDR3: CARETWGIGTDKLIF. The CDR3 DNA is TGTGCCCGTGAGACCTGGGGGATCGGCACCGATAAACTCATCTTT.

For this clone: A far larger clone differs by one base, so this is likely a read error. Other DNA sequences within the sample encode an identical CDR3. The J gene is TRDJ1, the V gene TRDV1; weak D call: TRDD3 (8 bases). TCRdb supplies no J gene; here it was assigned by aligning the nucleotide sequence to germline. The length of the CDR3 is 21 residues. V lost 0 bases and J 0 bases, leaving 26 bases between the germline ends. The V gene's germline CDR1 is TSWWSYY and CDR2 QGS. For the CDR3, the DNA is TGTGCTCTTGGGGAACTCCCCCTTTCCTACGTGGGGGATCCTTACACCGATAAACTCATCTTT. This encodes CALGELPLSYVGDPYTDKLIF.

This clone was found many times. The mismatch at residue 7 between this DNA's translation and the TCRdb protein of a much larger clone likely reflects a read error; the protein shown is translated from the DNA. The chain employs TRAV38-2/DV8 and TRDJ1; TRDD3 aligns across 8 bases. No J segment appears in TCRdb, so it was assigned here by matching the sequence to germline. The CDR3 is 20 amino acids. The trim removed 1 base at V and 0 bases at J, leaving 17 bases unmatched. The germline V gene encodes CDR1 TSESDYY and CDR2 QEAYKQQN. The CDR3 sequence is CAYRSFHFPWGYLYTDKLIF. The CDR3 bases are TGTGCTTATAGGAGCTTCCACTTCCCCTGGGGATACTTGTACACCGATAAACTCATCTTT.

In the case of this clone: The TCRdb record carries a much larger clone's protein, which differs from this DNA's translation at residue 3; a read error is the likely cause, and the protein listed here is the DNA translation. The V call is TRDV1, the J call TRDJ1; 10 bases agree with TRDD3. TCRdb lists no J gene, so it was determined here by aligning the DNA to germline. CDR1 TSWWSYY and CDR2 QGS come from the germline V gene. This CDR3 has 25 amino acids. CDR3 coding DNA: TGTGCTCCTGGGGAAATTTTAACTCTCCCGCTTCCCCTAGCTGGGGGATATGGGGTCACCGATAAACTCATCTTT. Translation gives CAPGEILTLPLPLAGGYGVTDKLIF.

This clone is labeled as medium-sized. In DNA form, the CDR3 reads TGTGCCTGTGACACCGGGGGGGGGATACCCTCCTCGTACACCGATAAACTCATCTTT. Protein: CACDTGGGIPSSYTDKLIF. This chain connects TRDV2 to TRDJ1, with 9 bases that match TRDD3. The V and J ends lost 0 bases and 0 bases, in that order; junction bases with no gene match: 13. The CDR3 loop spans 19 amino acids. Germline V gene lookup returns CDR1 GEAIGNYY and CDR2 EKD.

Concerning this clone itself: A far larger clone is one base from this, pointing to a likely read error. Distinct nucleotide sequences in the sample also encode this CDR3. This chain's CDR3 is CACDTLIQRTDKLIF. The CDR3 DNA reads TGTGCCTGTGACACCCTAATACAAAGGACCGATAAACTTATCTTT. The V gene call is TRDV2, and the J gene call is absent. Germline V gives CDR1 GEAIGNYY, CDR2 EKD. CDR3 length equals 15 residues.